The 25 T cell receptor beta chains given below trace back to one sample, sequenced in a study of blood T cell repertoires in COVID-19. Sequencing used immunoSEQ multiplex PCR; TCRdb keeps in-frame clones, though not all of them. The profile shows roughly 100,000 clones, more than 85% of them singletons. The material sequenced was peripheral blood. The receptors stem from a human donor in a cohort sampled during active COVID-19.

This clone has only a few counts. The rearrangement links TRBV6-6 to TRBJ1-4; no firm D call. The germline V gene has CDR1 MNHNY and CDR2 SVGAGI (reference sequence). The V end lost 2 bases, the J end lost 3 bases, and 13 bases lay between the germline ends. This CDR3 has 16 amino acids. The chain's CDR3 is CASSYKMGRANEKLFF. The CDR3 DNA sequence: TGTGCCAGCAGTTACAAGATGGGGAGGGCTAATGAAAAACTGTTTTTT.

The chain joins TRBV18 to TRBJ2-5; no clear D gene. V lost 3 bases and J 2 bases, leaving 10 bases between the germline ends. Germline V CDR1 and CDR2: KGHSH, LQKENI. The CDR3 spans 14 residues. CDR3 in DNA: TGTGCCAGCTCACCGGGCAACATACAAGAGACCCAGTACTTC. Residues: CASSPGNIQETQYF.

The chain recombines TRBV7-8 with TRBJ2-1, with TRBD2 matching 15 bases. The CDR3 loop spans 16 amino acids. CDR1 is SGHVS, CDR2 FQNEAQ, per germline. The V segment lost 7 bases and the J segment 5 bases; nucleotides outside the gene matches: 6. CDR3 DNA sequence: TGTGCCAGCATCTGGGGACTAGCGGGGGGCCACAATGAGCAGTTCTTC. This gives the protein CASIWGLAGGHNEQFF.

V gene TRBV15 combines with J gene TRBJ2-2; a possible D gene is TRBD1 (5 bases). V lost 1 base and J 1 base, leaving 10 bases between the germline ends. CDR1 and CDR2 (germline): LNHNV, YYDKDF (reference sequence). The CDR3 runs to 16 residues. CDR3 sequence (DNA): TGTGCCACCAGCAGAGGACAGAAGTTGAACACCGGGGAGCTGTTTTTT. This gives the protein CATSRGQKLNTGELFF.

This sequence joins TRBV19 and TRBJ2-7, with a tentative D call TRBD1 (6 bases). Germline values: CDR1 LNHDA, CDR2 SQIVND (reference sequence). The CDR3 spans 14 residues. The V gene lost 6 bases and the J gene lost 0 bases, with 12 bases spanning the gap. The CDR3 protein is CASRGDTYSYEQYF. In DNA, the CDR3 is TGTGCCAGTAGGGGGGACACGTACTCCTACGAGCAGTACTTC.

The chain recombines TRBV6-1 with TRBJ1-5, with TRBD1 matching over 10 bases. Germline-derived CDR1 and CDR2 are MNHNS and SASEGT. Unmatched junction bases numbered 11, after V lost 2 bases and J lost 4 bases. The CDR3 spans 18 residues. The CDR3 region is CASSEPRGTGVLNQPQHF. The CDR3 region has the DNA TGTGCCAGCAGTGAACCCAGAGGGACAGGGGTTCTTAATCAGCCCCAGCATTTT.

The rearrangement joins TRBV27 to TRBJ2-1, with 7 bases aligning to TRBD1. Germline V gives CDR1 MNHEY, CDR2 SMNVEV (reference sequence). With 5 bases clipped from V and 8 bases from J, the junction kept 6 bases outside the gene matches. The CDR3 loop spans 13 amino acids. The CDR3 DNA reads TGTGCCAGCAGTAACATCCAGGGGGATGAGCAGTTCTTC. Translated: CASSNIQGDEQFF.

CDR3 DNA sequence: TGTGCCAGCAGTTCGCCAGGGGGCCTTCAAGCCCAGCATTTT. Translating gives CASSSPGGLQAQHF. This rearrangement joins TRBV2 to TRBJ1-5; 8 bases match TRBD1. The CDR3 totals 14 residues. Germline V gene lookup returns CDR1 SNHLY and CDR2 FYNNEI. V lost 5 bases, J lost 11 bases, and 11 bases stayed unmatched.

This chain links TRBV28 with TRBJ2-5; weak D call: TRBD2 (5 bases). The CDR3 extends over 13 amino acids. Germline CDR1 MDHEN, CDR2 SYDVKM. V was shortened by 5 bases and J by 5 bases, with 12 bases between the two germline ends. CDR3 bases: TGTGCCAGCAGTCTCACTAGTGGCGAGACCCAGTACTTC. Amino acid sequence: CASSLTSGETQYF.

This clone was seen more than once but under ten times. The gene calls are TRBV27 and TRBJ2-2; D possibly corresponds to TRBD2 (6 bases). Trimming took 2 bases from V and 0 from J, leaving 7 bases between them. This CDR3 contains 15 residues. Germline CDR1 is MNHEY and CDR2 is SMNVEV (reference sequence). The CDR3 reads CASSLGTPNTGELFF. The CDR3 DNA reads as TGTGCCAGCAGTTTAGGGACTCCGAACACCGGGGAGCTGTTTTTT.

V usage is TRBV21-1 and J usage is TRBJ2-7; TRBD1 is the table's D call and was not checked against the DNA. TRBV21-1 is a listed pseudogene. This CDR3 is built from 15 residues. The CDR3 DNA sequence: TGTGCCAGCAGCTCGGGGACAGGTTCCTTGTACGAGCAGTACTTC. Amino acids: CASSSGTGSLYEQYF.

The chain recombines TRBV28 with TRBJ2-3; TRBD2 agrees at 9 bases. V trimming: 4 bases; J trimming: 5 bases; junction bases outside the gene matches: 10. The CDR3 consists of 16 residues. Germline values: CDR1 MDHEN, CDR2 SYDVKM. The DNA for the CDR3 is TGTGCCAGCAGTTCCTCTCCAGGACTAGCGATAGATACGCAGTATTTT. This encodes CASSSSPGLAIDTQYF.

This clone appeared once. The chain joins TRBV29-1 to TRBJ1-4, with D uncertain. There are 13 residues in the CDR3. Looked up from germline, CDR1 is SQVTM and CDR2 is ANQGSEA. Between the trimmed V and J ends, which lost 7 bases and 0 bases, there was a span of 9 bases. Here the CDR3 DNA reads TGCAGCGCTCACAGTGCAACTAATGAAAAACTGTTTTTT. This codes for CSAHSATNEKLFF.

In DNA form, the CDR3 reads TGTGCCAGCAATATCGGGACATACTATGGCTACACCTTC. This codes for CASNIGTYYGYTF. The rearrangement joins TRBV12-3 or TRBV12-4 to TRBJ1-2; TRBD1 might be the D (6 bases). The CDR3 contains 13 residues. V was clipped by 7 bases and J by 3 bases, with 12 bases between them.

This clone was found once. The genes are TRBV6-5 and TRBJ2-7, with a tentative D call TRBD1 (5 bases). This CDR3 has 13 residues. V lost 2 bases and J 1 base, leaving 6 bases between the germline ends. Germline assignment: CDR1 MNHEY and CDR2 SVGAGI. The CDR3 DNA is TGTGCCAGCAGTTACGACAGTTCCTACGAGCAGTACTTC. Its translation is CASSYDSSYEQYF.

The chain combines TRBV6-5 with TRBJ1-2; a possible D gene is TRBD1 (5 bases). CDR1 MNHEY and CDR2 SVGAGI come from the germline V gene. The CDR3 covers 15 residues. V was trimmed by 7 bases and J by 6 bases, leaving 21 bases between them. DNA for the CDR3: TGTGCCAGCACTTCTTTACCTCGGGGGGGAGATGGCTACACCTTC. This encodes CASTSLPRGGDGYTF.

The chain recombines TRBV18 with TRBJ2-7, with a possible D match to TRBD2 (5 bases). CDR3 length equals 16 residues. The germline V gene has CDR1 KGHSH and CDR2 LQKENI. V was cut by 2 bases and J by 2 bases, with 16 bases left in between. The CDR3 protein is CASSPRGSGGTYEQYF. Here the CDR3 DNA reads TGTGCCAGCTCACCAAGAGGGAGCGGAGGAACCTACGAGCAGTACTTC.

This clone was found once. The chain joins TRBV5-1 to TRBJ1-4, with 9 bases lining up with TRBD1. The CDR3 contains 16 residues. CDR1 SGHRS and CDR2 YFSETQ come from the germline V gene. J lost 5 bases, V lost 4 bases, and 9 bases had no gene match. In DNA form, the CDR3 reads TGCGCCAGCAGCCGGGCCCCGGACAGGGGAAATGAAAAACTGTTTTTT. Translated: CASSRAPDRGNEKLFF.

The chain couples TRBV4-3 to TRBJ1-1, with 11 bases aligning to TRBD1. Trimming removed 0 bases from V and 5 bases from J; junction bases left unmatched: 8. The CDR3 spans 17 residues. Germline-derived CDR1 and CDR2 are LGHNA and YSLEER. In DNA, the CDR3 is TGCGCCAGCAGCCAAGATGCTACCGGGACAGGGGGGACTGAAGCTTTCTTT. Its protein product is CASSQDATGTGGTEAFF.

The V and J genes are TRBV7-8 and TRBJ1-2, with no clear D. Looked up from germline, CDR1 is SGHVS and CDR2 is FQNEAQ. The V end was cut by 1 base, the J end by 4 bases, with 13 bases between. The CDR3 has 15 amino acids. This CDR3 is CASSLVSDSIYGYTF. Written as DNA, the CDR3 is TGTGCCAGCAGCTTAGTCTCAGATTCGATCTATGGCTACACCTTC. The whole variable domain, filled in from reference TRBV7-8 and TRBJ1-2, reads GAGVSQSPRYKVAKRGQDVALRCDPISGHVSLFWYQQALGQGPEFLTYFQNEAQLDKSGLPSDRFFAERPEGSVSTLKIQRTQQEDSAVYLCASSLVSDSIYGYTFGSGTRLTVV.

This chain joins TRBV10-2 and TRBJ2-3; D gene ambiguous. Trimming removed 4 bases from V and 2 bases from J, with 4 bases in between. Germline CDR1 WSHSY, CDR2 SAAADI. This CDR3 is built from 12 residues. CDR3 in DNA: TGCGCCAGCAGTGCGTTCACAGATACGCAGTATTTT. Protein: CASSAFTDTQYF.

The V and J genes are TRBV4-2 and TRBJ2-1; D is uncertain. The V and J ends lost 0 bases and 3 bases respectively, with 12 bases between them. This CDR3 has 16 amino acids. Germline CDR1 is LGHNA and CDR2 is YNFKEQ. The CDR3 DNA reads TGTGCCAGCAGCCAAGATCGGGTTAGCCTCTACAATGAGCAGTTCTTC. Protein sequence: CASSQDRVSLYNEQFF.

This chain uses TRBV10-3 with TRBJ1-1; D unresolved. The germline V gene encodes CDR1 ENHRY and CDR2 SYGVKD. V lost 2 bases, J lost 0 bases, and 7 bases lay in between. The CDR3 has 14 amino acids. DNA of the CDR3: TGTGCCATCAGTGAGAAGCCCATGAACACTGAAGCTTTCTTT. This codes for CAISEKPMNTEAFF.

The rearrangement uses TRBV5-6 and TRBJ2-6; D not resolved. Germline loops: CDR1 SGHDT, CDR2 YYEEEE. The CDR3 is 13 amino acids. Trimming took 2 bases from V and 3 from J, leaving 3 bases between them. CDR3 sequence reads: CASSFYGANVLTF. The CDR3 region has the DNA TGTGCCAGCAGCTTCTATGGGGCCAACGTCCTGACTTTC.

This clone has just one count. The chain links TRBV19 to TRBJ1-2, with 7 bases identical to TRBD1. V was pared by 3 bases and J by 4 bases, with 8 bases of the junction left unmatched. CDR1 and CDR2 from the germline V gene are LNHDA and SQIVND (reference sequence). This CDR3 is 15 amino acids long. The CDR3 DNA reads TGTGCCAGTAGTATTGTTCGGGACAGCATCTATGGCTACACCTTC. Amino acid sequence: CASSIVRDSIYGYTF.